This T cell receptor (beta chain) was recorded in a study of PD-1 blockade in mismatch repair-deficient tumors. Study details: Patients had approximately 11 mismatch repair-deficient cancer types and were previously treated and progressing. Findings and limits, study-wide: After pembrolizumab, tumor-resident clones rose rapidly, then generally contracted before radiologic responses.

Sequencing used immunoSEQ multiplex PCR; TCRdb keeps in-frame clones, though not all of them. The table includes tens of thousands of clones, approximately 81% detected once. This clone has more than one count but fewer than ten. What it binds is not known. This CDR3 is 13 amino acids long. Deletions cut 8 bases from V and 4 bases from J, with 11 bases between. Germline V lookup: CDR1 SGHVS, CDR2 FNYEAQ. J is TRBJ2-2 and V is TRBV7-6; D unclear. The TCR comes from an adult with mismatch repair-deficient cancer. Sequences were derived from peripheral blood, sampled 12 weeks after starting pembrolizumab. CDR3 region: CASGWEGTGELFF. The CDR3 DNA follows: TGTGCCAGCGGCTGGGAAGGCACCGGGGAGCTGTTTTTT.